This T cell receptor (beta chain) was captured in a study of immune cell composition in non-small cell lung cancer. Germline lookup yields CDR1 MDHEN and CDR2 SYDVKM. V gave up 7 bases and J gave up 4 bases, with 8 bases separating them. The CDR3 totals 11 residues. Repertoires were generated with immunoSEQ multiplex PCR, while TCRdb's copy carries only in-frame clones and drops some. The sample gives over 7,000 clones, approximately 75% of which show up once; roughly 12% is in the top ten. Normal lung was taken at the farthest possible site, at least 3 cm from tumour. The material sequenced was non-adjacent lung tissue. The clonotype was recovered from a human donor with non-small cell lung cancer. The chain employs TRBV28 and TRBJ2-7, with unresolved D. The CDR3 sequence is CASMTTYEQYF. The DNA of the CDR3 is TGTGCCAGCATGACCACTTACGAGCAGTACTTC.